This entry concerns a single T cell receptor beta chain. This clonotype appeared a few times. The target of this receptor is not known. There are no base qualities to consult, and no much larger clone falls within one base. Every donor in the study was a healthy Caucasian. The twin cohort comprised three pairs of female monozygotic twins, all aged roughly 18 to 30 years. CD4+ and CD8+ T cell populations were isolated with positive isolation kits from Invitrogen. The data were obtained in a study of identical twins (dated by TCRdb to 2015 to 2016). Notes on the research overall: To test whether fetal clonotypes persist, this study deep-sequenced TCR alpha and beta repertoires from monozygotic twins, from unrelated adults of various ages, and from cord blood. Replicate twin experiments were performed at different times using different library preparation protocols to rule out contamination.

Study-wide findings and limitations: Because the same donors could not be followed over many years, conclusions were based on cross-sectional statistical analysis. Zero-insertion analyses could be partly confounded by invariant T cells such as MAIT and iNKT, although diverse VJ usage argued against such confounding for most clonotypes. In monozygotic twins, out-of-frame TCR alpha sharing was systematically underestimated by recombination models, although the models agreed with sharing between unrelated individuals. Compared with coincidental sharing between unrelated individuals, an excess of low generation-probability sequences was observed among out-of-frame TCR alpha sequences shared between twins. The excess sharing between twins in beta out-of-frame sequences was weaker because fewer shared sequences reduced the signal-to-noise ratio. Abundant cord blood beta clonotypes carried fewer insertions; young adult naive repertoires showed a weaker similar trend, while memory repertoires showed none.

CDR1 LGHNA and CDR2 YSLEER are derived from the germline V gene. From its cysteine to its phenylalanine, the CDR3 spans 16 amino acids. Left in the record is the CDR3 DNA by itself, 48 bases read in frame from the first base. Trimming accounts for 4 bases at V and 4 bases at J, while the number of junction bases matched to no gene is 8. Library preparation used 5' RACE. For sequencing, an Illumina HiSeq 2000 was employed. Template switching introduced a universal primer binding site; the final cDNA contained a unique molecular identifier, enabling accurate counting of TCR cDNA molecules. First-strand cDNA for TCR alpha and beta chains was synthesized from specific primers in the conserved constant-segment region. To control for contamination, each cDNA library was double barcoded with a SMART-Mk sample barcode plus Illumina barcodes. TruSeq adapter sequences and Illumina sample barcodes were added in two successive PCR steps. TCR alpha and beta cDNA libraries were sequenced on the Illumina HiSeq platform with custom primers. For the original study's pipeline: Unique molecular identifiers were extracted from raw reads with MiGEC, and CDR3 positions were determined with MiXCR. Recombination models were inferred per individual with the repgenHMM and IGoR tools using an EM algorithm. The analysis of shared clonotypes was done with the tcR package in R, with sharing normalized by the product of cloneset sizes. Out-of-frame nonproductive sequences were analyzed to study raw recombination free of thymic and clonal selection effects. TCRdb's own reprocessing of the public reads used fastp at Q25 and MiXCR and kept productive beta chains. Under each unique CDR3 protein, matching rows form one entry showing the most common genes and DNA. TCRdb, not the original authors, processed these V and J calls. The sample profile shows 400,000 to 650,000 distinct CDR3 sequences; approximately 22% of them were found once. 0.8% to 1% of the sample is in the top ten clones.

These records were also assigned to another study, of T cells expressing NK-cell markers. As the second publication notes: Three sorted T-cell subsets (CD3+CD56+NKG2C+, CD3+CD56+NKG2C- and CD3+CD56-NKG2C+) from about 8 donors had their TCR beta-chain repertoires profiled. Seven of the eight sequenced donors were HCMV-seropositive and one was HCMV-seronegative. To restrict sorting to alphabetaTCR-expressing T cells, an anti-gammadeltaTCR antibody was added in several experiments. In 5 to 7 donors, the dominant CD3+CD56+NKG2C+ clonotypes were found to rank among the top 10 CD8+ clonotypes and to make up roughly 1.0-7.0% of CD8+ T cells. Those dominant clonotypes were again the most abundant among CD3+CD56-NKG2C+ cells in several donors, at about 25-65%. It remained unclear whether the expanded NKG2C-expressing T cell clones were specific for HCMV antigens. The eight sequenced donors were randomly selected healthy volunteers, three men and five women. HCMV-specific IgG was detected in serum with a commercial ELISA kit to determine HCMV serostatus. Reads were demultiplexed and grouped by UMI with MIGEC, and clonotypes were assembled and quantified with MiTCR. Only TCR cDNA sequences supported by at least two reads were kept to exclude erroneous sequences. Downstream repertoire analysis used the tcR package, and clonotypes were matched across fractions by CDR3 nucleotide sequence plus V segment. VDJmatch was used to annotate antigen specificity against VDJdb, with one amino acid substitution in CDR3 allowed.

The sample comprised CD4+ T cells sorted from blood. The TCR sequence derives from a woman in her late teens or twenties in good health. The V and J segments used are TRBV4-3 and TRBJ2-3; TRBD2 agrees with 10 junctional bases. Here the CDR3 is given as CASSRVLAGAADTQYF. The DNA reads TGCGCCAGCAGCCGAGTCCTAGCGGGAGCGGCAGATACGCAGTATTTT.